The clone carrying this TCR beta chain was detected a few times. This record comes from a study of control samples from healthy donors and cancer patients. Per germline, CDR1 ENHRY and CDR2 SYGVKD. The CDR3 runs to 14 residues. Trimming took 3 bases from V and 8 from J; bases not matched to a gene: 7. The repertoire was sequenced with immunoSEQ multiplex PCR; TCRdb's copy has only in-frame clones and lacks some. Seen here are roughly 120,000 clones, more than 75% observed once, and the top ten hold less than 4%. What was sequenced was PBMCs. The TCR was taken from a woman aged 60-75 years with lung cancer. The J gene is TRBJ1-2, the V gene TRBV10-3; 9 positions match TRBD1. CDR3 loop: CAISDYGTGRGYTF. As DNA, the CDR3 is TGTGCCATCAGTGATTACGGGACAGGGCGAGGCTACACCTTC.